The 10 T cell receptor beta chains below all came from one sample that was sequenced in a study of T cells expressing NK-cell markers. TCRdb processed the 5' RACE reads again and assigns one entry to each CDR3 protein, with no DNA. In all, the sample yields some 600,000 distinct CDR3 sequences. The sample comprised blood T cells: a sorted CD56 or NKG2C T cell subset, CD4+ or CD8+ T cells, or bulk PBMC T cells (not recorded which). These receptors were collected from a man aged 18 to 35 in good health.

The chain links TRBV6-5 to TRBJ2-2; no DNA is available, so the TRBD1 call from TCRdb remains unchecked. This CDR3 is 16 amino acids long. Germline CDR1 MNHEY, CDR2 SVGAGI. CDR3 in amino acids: CASSLPGQGSTGELFF.

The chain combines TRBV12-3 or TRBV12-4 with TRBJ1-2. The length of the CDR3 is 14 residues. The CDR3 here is CASSLNYGVRGYTF.

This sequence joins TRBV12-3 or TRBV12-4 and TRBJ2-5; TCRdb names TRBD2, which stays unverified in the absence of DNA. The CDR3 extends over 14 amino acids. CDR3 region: CASGRAGLQETQYF.

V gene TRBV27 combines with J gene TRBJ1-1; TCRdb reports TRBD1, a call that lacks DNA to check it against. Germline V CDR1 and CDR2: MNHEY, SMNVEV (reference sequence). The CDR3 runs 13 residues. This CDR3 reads CASSILTGAEAFF.

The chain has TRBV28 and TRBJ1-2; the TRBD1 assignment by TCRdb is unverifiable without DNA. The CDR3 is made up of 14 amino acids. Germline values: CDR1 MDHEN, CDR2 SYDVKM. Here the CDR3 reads CASSLSPTGLSYTF.

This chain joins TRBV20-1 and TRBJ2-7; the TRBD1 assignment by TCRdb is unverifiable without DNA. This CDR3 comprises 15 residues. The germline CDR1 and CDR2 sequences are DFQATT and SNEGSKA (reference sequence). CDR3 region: CSARPLGTGAYEQYF.

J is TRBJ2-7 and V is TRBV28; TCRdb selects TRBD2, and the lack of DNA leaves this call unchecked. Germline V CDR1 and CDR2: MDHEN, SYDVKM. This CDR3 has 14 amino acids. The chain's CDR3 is CASRTGGRAYEQYF.

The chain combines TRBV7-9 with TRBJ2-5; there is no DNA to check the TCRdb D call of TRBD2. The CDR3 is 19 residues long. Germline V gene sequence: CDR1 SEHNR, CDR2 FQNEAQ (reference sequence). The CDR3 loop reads CASSFSTTSGLWYQETQYF.

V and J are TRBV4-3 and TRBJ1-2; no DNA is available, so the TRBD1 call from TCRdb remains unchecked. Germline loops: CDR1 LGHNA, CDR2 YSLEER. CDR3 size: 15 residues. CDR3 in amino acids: CASSQAPGTGKGYTF.

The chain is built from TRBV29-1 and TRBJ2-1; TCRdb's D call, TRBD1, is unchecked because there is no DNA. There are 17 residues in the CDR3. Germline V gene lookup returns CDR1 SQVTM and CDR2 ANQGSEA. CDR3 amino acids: CSAVGGGRLPSYNEQFF.